The 9 T cell receptor beta chains given below trace back to one sample, sequenced in a study of T cell repertoires in cytomegalovirus infection. Each CDR3 protein is one row after TCRdb ran MiXCR on the reads. The table has around 260,000 distinct CDR3 sequences, roughly 9.1% seen once. Sequencing was performed on PBMCs. The origin of the receptors is a human donor in good health (CMV status not recorded). Some clones in this sample may be carry-over from other donors' samples.

This clonotype was seen many times. The rearrangement uses TRBV7-8 and TRBJ1-1; tentative D call: TRBD1 (5 bases). This CDR3 spans 14 amino acids. From germline, CDR1 is SGHVS and CDR2 FQNEAQ. Deletions cut 4 bases from V and 6 bases from J, with 15 bases between. The CDR3 spells CASSSTGRGAEAFF. DNA of the CDR3: TGTGCCAGCAGCTCAACCGGTAGGGGCGCTGAAGCTTTCTTT.

There are a few counts of this clonotype. V gene TRBV7-2 combines with J gene TRBJ2-5; D possibly matches TRBD1 or TRBD2 (5 bases each). Germline values: CDR1 SGHTA, CDR2 FQGNSA. With 5 bases removed from V and 7 bases from J, the gap between germline ends came to 20 bases. CDR3 size: 15 residues. The CDR3 loop reads CASSLSGTAPPTQYF. Written as DNA, the CDR3 is TGTGCCAGCAGCCTTTCGGGGACGGCGCCTCCGACCCAGTACTTC.

The chain recombines TRBV3-1 with TRBJ2-1, with 7 nucleotides matching TRBD2. The CDR3 totals 17 residues. The germline V gene encodes CDR1 LGHDT and CDR2 YNNKEL (reference sequence). Trimming at V came to 1 base and at J to 1 base, leaving 7 bases not matched to a gene. For the CDR3, the DNA is TGTGCCAGCAGCCAAGGAGTGACTAGCTGGTCCTACAATGAGCAGTTCTTC. Its translation: CASSQGVTSWSYNEQFF.

This clonotype was seen at least ten times. V is TRBV10-3 and J is TRBJ1-5, with no clear D. V gave up 0 bases and J gave up 6 bases, with 3 bases separating them. The CDR3 length is 12 residues. Germline CDR1 ENHRY, CDR2 SYGVKD. The CDR3 is CAISESTQPQHF. CDR3 nucleotide sequence: TGTGCCATCAGTGAGTCGACTCAGCCCCAGCATTTT.

The table lists this clonotype with many counts. The chain has TRBV18 and TRBJ2-3; 8 positions agree with TRBD1. The junction had 11 bases not matched to a gene; V was cut back by 5 bases and J by 4 bases. CDR3 length equals 16 residues. The germline gives CDR1 KGHSH, CDR2 LQKENI. The CDR3 nucleotides are TGTGCCAGCTCATCGACGGACAGGGTGGTAGCAGATACGCAGTATTTT. This sequence encodes CASSSTDRVVADTQYF.

This clonotype has ten or more counts. This chain joins TRBV7-2 and TRBJ1-1, with a tentative D call TRBD1 (5 bases). With 2 bases removed from V and 11 bases from J, the gap between germline ends came to 21 bases. This CDR3 has 15 residues. Germline CDR1 is SGHTA and CDR2 is FQGNSA. CDR3 nucleotide sequence: TGTGCCAGCAGCTTATTCGAGGCAGACCTAGAGGGGGCTTTCTTT. Translation gives CASSLFEADLEGAFF.

This clonotype came up many times. The chain joins TRBV7-2 to TRBJ2-5, with D possibly called TRBD1 or TRBD2 (5 bases each). The V gene lost 5 bases and the J gene lost 5 bases, with 12 bases spanning the gap. The CDR3 is made up of 13 amino acids. CDR1 and CDR2 (germline): SGHTA, FQGNSA. CDR3 coding DNA: TGTGCCAGCAGCCCCCGGGGCGAGGAGACCCAGTACTTC. Its protein is CASSPRGEETQYF.

The rearrangement uses TRBV28 and TRBJ2-5, with 9 bases identical to TRBD2. Per germline, CDR1 MDHEN and CDR2 SYDVKM. The CDR3 is 15 residues long. V dropped 2 bases and J dropped 1; count of bases not matched to a gene: 2. This CDR3 reads CASSLMRGGQETQYF. For the CDR3, the DNA is TGTGCCAGCAGTTTAATGCGGGGGGGCCAAGAGACCCAGTACTTC.

This clonotype occurred a few times. The chain carries TRBV19 and TRBJ1-4; 7 bases fit TRBD1. Germline V gene lookup returns CDR1 LNHDA and CDR2 SQIVND (reference sequence). Unmatched junction bases numbered 11, after V lost 10 bases and J lost 0 bases. The CDR3 length is 16 residues. CDR3 in DNA: TGTGCCACTTCGATGGACAGGACTTCAACTAATGAAAAACTGTTTTTT. Encoded protein: CATSMDRTSTNEKLFF.